Included here is one TCR beta chain sequence, with context. Its antigen is still unknown. Participants with HIV, all of them, were treated in the United States. Trimming removed 7 bases at V and 4 bases at J, with 22 bases between. The germline V gene has CDR1 SNHLY and CDR2 FYNNEI. The CDR3 has 16 residues. Survey-level immunoSEQ v3.0 assays were run. The method was immunoSEQ multiplex PCR; TCRdb's version includes in-frame clones alone and lacks a portion of them. The data contain 25,000 to 35,000 clones, approximately 80% of them singletons. The data derive from a study of long-term antiretroviral therapy in people with HIV. Study-wide results and limits: Someone took the blood between about 2003 and 2018, maybe while older ART regimens were in use. Patients on ART gained diversity, which nonetheless stayed below transplant donor controls. The range of CDR3 lengths in HIV repertoires proved narrower than that found in controls.

This specimen consisted of unsorted PBMCs, obtained 2.8 years after starting antiretroviral therapy. This clonotype was sampled from a man between 25 and 39 years old with HIV. This sequence joins TRBV2 and TRBJ1-2; a possible D gene is TRBD1 (6 bases). This chain's CDR3 is CASTILLQGGSYGYTF. CDR3 DNA sequence: TGTGCCAGCACTATTCTATTACAGGGAGGTAGCTATGGCTACACCTTC.